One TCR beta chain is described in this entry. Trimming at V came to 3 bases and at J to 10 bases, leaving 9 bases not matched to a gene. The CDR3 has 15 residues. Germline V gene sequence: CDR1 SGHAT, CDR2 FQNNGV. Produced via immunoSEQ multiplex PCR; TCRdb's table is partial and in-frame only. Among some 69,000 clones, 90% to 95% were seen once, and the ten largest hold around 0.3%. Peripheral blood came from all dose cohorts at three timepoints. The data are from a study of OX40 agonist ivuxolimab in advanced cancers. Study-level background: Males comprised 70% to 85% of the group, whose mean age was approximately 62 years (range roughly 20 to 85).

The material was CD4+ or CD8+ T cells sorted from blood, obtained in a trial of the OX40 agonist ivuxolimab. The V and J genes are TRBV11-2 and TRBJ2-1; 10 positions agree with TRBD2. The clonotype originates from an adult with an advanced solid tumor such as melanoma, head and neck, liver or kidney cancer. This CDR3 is CASSFDLAGAGEQFF. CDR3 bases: TGTGCCAGCAGCTTTGATCTAGCGGGAGCTGGCGAGCAGTTCTTC. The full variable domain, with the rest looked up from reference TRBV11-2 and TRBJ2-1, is EAGVAQSPRYKIIEKRQSVAFWCNPISGHATLYWYQQILGQGPKLLIQFQNNGVVDDSQLPKDRFSAERLKGVDSTLKIQPAKLEDSAVYLCASSFDLAGAGEQFFGPGTRLTVL.